This is a list of T cell receptor beta chains from one sample in a study of shared clonotypes between healthy human individuals. The assay was immunoSEQ multiplex PCR, and TCRdb's table has in-frame clones only and misses some. The table has 2 million to 2.5 million clones, around 96% seen once. Sequencing was performed on naive CD8+ T cells sorted from blood. Source of these receptors: a man younger than 35 in good health. CDR3s include the opening cysteine and the closing phenylalanine or tryptophan. The D gene is left open where the match is weak. Clone size appears in some rows only: once, few, many, or a class for an expanded clone.

v_gene: TRBV19
abundance: -
j_gene: TRBJ2-5
d_gene: TRBD1
CDR3aa: CASLRDRVEETQYF
CDR3nt: TGTGCCAGTCTCCGGGACAGGGTCGAAGAGACCCAGTACTTC

v_gene: TRBV6-6
abundance: -
j_gene: TRBJ2-7
d_gene: TRBD2
CDR3aa: CASSYLSGGSGEQYF
CDR3nt: TGTGCCAGCAGTTATCTCTCGGGGGGATCGGGCGAGCAGTACTTC

v_gene: TRBV19
abundance: -
j_gene: TRBJ1-5
d_gene: TRBD1
CDR3aa: CASGTANQPQHF
CDR3nt: TGTGCCAGCGGGACAGCCAATCAGCCCCAGCATTTT

v_gene: TRBV5-1
abundance: -
j_gene: TRBJ2-2
d_gene: TRBD2
CDR3aa: CASSLNGLAEKNTGELFF
CDR3nt: TGCGCCAGCAGCTTGAATGGACTAGCGGAAAAGAACACCGGGGAGCTGTTTTTT

v_gene: TRBV4-1
abundance: -
j_gene: TRBJ1-2
d_gene: -
CDR3aa: CASSQAPGVAPLYGYTF
CDR3nt: TGCGCCAGCAGCCAAGCTCCTGGGGTCGCGCCCCTTTATGGCTACACCTTC

v_gene: TRBV7-9
abundance: -
j_gene: TRBJ2-3
d_gene: -
CDR3aa: CASSLADTSTDTQYF
CDR3nt: TGTGCCAGCAGCCTAGCAGACACTAGCACAGATACGCAGTATTTT

v_gene: TRBV4-1
abundance: -
j_gene: TRBJ2-7
d_gene: -
CDR3aa: CASSLQGHEQYF
CDR3nt: TGCGCCAGCAGCCTACAGGGCCACGAGCAGTACTTC

v_gene: TRBV13
abundance: -
j_gene: TRBJ2-3
d_gene: TRBD2
CDR3aa: CASSPAGGQTDTQYF
CDR3nt: TGTGCCAGCAGCCCAGCGGGGGGGCAGACAGATACGCAGTATTTT

v_gene: TRBV27
abundance: -
j_gene: TRBJ2-1
d_gene: -
CDR3aa: CASSFYPASDEQFF
CDR3nt: TGTGCCAGCAGTTTTTACCCCGCCAGCGATGAGCAGTTCTTC

v_gene: TRBV6-4
abundance: few
j_gene: TRBJ1-1
d_gene: -
CDR3aa: CASSGGEKSEAFF
CDR3nt: TGTGCCAGCAGTGGCGGGGAAAAATCTGAAGCTTTCTTT

v_gene: TRBV10-3
abundance: -
j_gene: TRBJ2-7
d_gene: TRBD1
CDR3aa: CAIGPDRDYEQYF
CDR3nt: TGTGCCATCGGTCCGGACAGGGACTACGAGCAGTACTTC

v_gene: TRBV27
abundance: -
j_gene: TRBJ2-7
d_gene: -
CDR3aa: CASTSPLTYEQYF
CDR3nt: TGTGCCAGCACTTCCCCTCTGACCTACGAGCAGTACTTC

v_gene: TRBV4-2
abundance: -
j_gene: TRBJ2-7
d_gene: TRBD2
CDR3aa: CASSQTLGTSGRGSPYEQYF
CDR3nt: TGTGCCAGCAGCCAAACTCTCGGGACTAGCGGGAGAGGTTCACCCTACGAGCAGTACTTC

v_gene: TRBV11-2
abundance: -
j_gene: TRBJ2-7
d_gene: -
CDR3aa: CASSLARNYEQYF
CDR3nt: TGTGCCAGCAGCTTAGCTAGGAACTACGAGCAGTACTTC

v_gene: TRBV14
abundance: -
j_gene: TRBJ2-6
d_gene: -
CDR3aa: CASSQWGAGANVLTF
CDR3nt: TGTGCCAGCAGCCAATGGGGTGCTGGGGCCAACGTCCTGACTTTC

v_gene: TRBV6-6
abundance: -
j_gene: TRBJ2-2
d_gene: TRBD2
CDR3aa: CASSYSDSGSGELFF
CDR3nt: TGTGCCAGCAGTTACTCGGATAGCGGGAGCGGGGAGCTGTTTTTT

v_gene: TRBV6-1
abundance: -
j_gene: TRBJ2-7
d_gene: -
CDR3aa: CASTRTETYEQYF
CDR3nt: TGTGCCAGCACGAGGACGGAGACCTACGAGCAGTACTTC

v_gene: TRBV6-5
abundance: -
j_gene: TRBJ2-3
d_gene: -
CDR3aa: CASSYEGGEDTQYF
CDR3nt: TGTGCCAGCAGTTACGAGGGGGGCGAAGATACGCAGTATTTT

v_gene: TRBV27
abundance: -
j_gene: TRBJ2-7
d_gene: TRBD1
CDR3aa: CASSLFGQGDPSDF
CDR3nt: TGTGCCAGCAGTTTATTTGGACAGGGGGATCCGAGTGACTTC

v_gene: TRBV6-5
abundance: -
j_gene: TRBJ2-7
d_gene: -
CDR3aa: CASSGGLSYEQYF
CDR3nt: TGTGCCAGCAGCGGGGGGCTCTCCTACGAGCAGTACTTC

v_gene: TRBV7-6
abundance: -
j_gene: TRBJ2-6
d_gene: -
CDR3aa: CASSWKISGANVLTF
CDR3nt: TGTGCCAGCAGCTGGAAGATCTCTGGGGCCAACGTCCTGACTTTC

v_gene: TRBV7-9
abundance: -
j_gene: TRBJ2-5
d_gene: -
CDR3aa: CASSLRGEGFQETQYF
CDR3nt: TGTGCCAGCAGCTTAAGGGGGGAGGGATTCCAAGAGACCCAGTACTTC

v_gene: TRBV5-1
abundance: -
j_gene: TRBJ1-2
d_gene: TRBD1
CDR3aa: CASRPRQGNYGYTF
CDR3nt: TGCGCCAGCAGACCCCGACAGGGTAACTATGGCTACACCTTC

v_gene: TRBV19
abundance: -
j_gene: TRBJ2-7
d_gene: TRBD2
CDR3aa: CASSLSSGGNYEQYF
CDR3nt: TGTGCCAGTAGTCTATCTAGCGGGGGAAACTACGAGCAGTACTTC

v_gene: TRBV5-1
abundance: -
j_gene: TRBJ2-1
d_gene: TRBD1
CDR3aa: CASIGTVSGSYNEQFF
CDR3nt: TGCGCCAGCATCGGGACAGTGAGTGGCTCCTACAATGAGCAGTTCTTC

v_gene: TRBV7-9
abundance: -
j_gene: TRBJ1-4
d_gene: -
CDR3aa: CASSLDGVGEKLFF
CDR3nt: TGTGCCAGCAGCTTAGACGGGGTTGGTGAAAAACTATTTTTT

v_gene: TRBV7-9
abundance: -
j_gene: TRBJ2-5
d_gene: -
CDR3aa: CASSSEAEETQYF
CDR3nt: TGTGCCAGCAGCTCCGAGGCTGAAGAGACCCAGTACTTC

v_gene: TRBV5-6
abundance: -
j_gene: TRBJ2-7
d_gene: TRBD1
CDR3aa: CASSLSATGGYEQYF
CDR3nt: TGTGCCAGCAGCTTGTCAGCGACAGGGGGGTACGAGCAGTACTTC

v_gene: TRBV30
abundance: -
j_gene: TRBJ1-1
d_gene: -
CDR3aa: CAWSVLGLTEAFF
CDR3nt: TGTGCCTGGAGTGTACTGGGGCTCACTGAAGCTTTCTTT

v_gene: TRBV5-4
abundance: -
j_gene: TRBJ2-7
d_gene: -
CDR3aa: CASSLDGQTYEQYF
CDR3nt: TGTGCCAGCAGCTTGGATGGACAGACCTACGAGCAGTACTTC

v_gene: TRBV7-8
abundance: -
j_gene: TRBJ1-2
d_gene: -
CDR3aa: CASSWDLGQSTNYGYTF
CDR3nt: TGTGCCAGCAGTTGGGACCTTGGACAGTCGACTAACTATGGCTACACCTTC

v_gene: TRBV14
abundance: -
j_gene: TRBJ2-5
d_gene: TRBD2
CDR3aa: CASSQYRLAGPLETQYF
CDR3nt: TGTGCCAGCAGCCAATATAGACTAGCGGGACCGCTTGAGACCCAGTACTTC

v_gene: TRBV5-1
abundance: -
j_gene: TRBJ1-2
d_gene: -
CDR3aa: CASSLGGVDYGYTF
CDR3nt: TGCGCCAGCAGCCTGGGAGGGGTCGACTATGGCTACACCTTC

v_gene: TRBV27
abundance: -
j_gene: TRBJ1-2
d_gene: TRBD1
CDR3aa: CASSRVGTGVYGYTF
CDR3nt: TGTGCCAGCAGTAGGGTTGGGACAGGGGTCTATGGCTACACCTTC

v_gene: TRBV2
abundance: -
j_gene: TRBJ2-2
d_gene: -
CDR3aa: CASRPQGGGPGELFF
CDR3nt: TGTGCCAGCAGACCCCAGGGAGGGGGGCCCGGGGAGCTGTTTTTT

v_gene: TRBV6-1
abundance: -
j_gene: TRBJ2-7
d_gene: -
CDR3aa: CASSEVGSIHEQYF
CDR3nt: TGTGCCAGCAGTGAAGTCGGGAGTATCCACGAGCAGTACTTC

v_gene: TRBV5-4
abundance: -
j_gene: TRBJ2-7
d_gene: -
CDR3aa: CASRSDRHEQYF
CDR3nt: TGTGCCAGCAGGAGCGACAGGCACGAGCAGTACTTC

v_gene: TRBV29-1
abundance: -
j_gene: TRBJ1-2
d_gene: -
CDR3aa: CSVDSAWTF
CDR3nt: TGCAGCGTTGACTCAGCGTGGACCTTC

v_gene: TRBV14
abundance: -
j_gene: TRBJ2-7
d_gene: TRBD1
CDR3aa: CASSQDVSGGNGEQYF
CDR3nt: TGTGCCAGCAGCCAAGACGTATCAGGGGGCAATGGAGAGCAGTACTTC

v_gene: TRBV6-5
abundance: -
j_gene: TRBJ1-2
d_gene: -
CDR3aa: CASSGNYGYTF
CDR3nt: TGTGCCAGCAGTGGAAACTATGGCTACACCTTC

v_gene: TRBV5-1
abundance: -
j_gene: TRBJ2-7
d_gene: -
CDR3aa: CASSPDFYPSPEQYF
CDR3nt: TGCGCCAGCAGCCCCGACTTCTACCCCTCTCCCGAGCAGTACTTC

v_gene: TRBV6-5
abundance: -
j_gene: TRBJ1-5
d_gene: -
CDR3aa: CASSPTGAHQPQHF
CDR3nt: TGTGCCAGCAGCCCCACTGGGGCCCATCAGCCCCAGCATTTT

v_gene: TRBV7-2
abundance: -
j_gene: TRBJ1-1
d_gene: -
CDR3aa: CASSLTFGGNTEAFF
CDR3nt: TGTGCCAGCAGCTTAACATTCGGGGGGAACACTGAAGCTTTCTTT

v_gene: TRBV7-9
abundance: -
j_gene: TRBJ1-1
d_gene: TRBD1
CDR3aa: CASSLSWGQVNTEAFF
CDR3nt: TGTGCCAGCAGCTTAAGCTGGGGACAGGTGAACACTGAAGCTTTCTTT